This TCR beta chain was observed in a study of CD8 T cells in Susac syndrome. An input of roughly 0.5 to 1 ug of RNA was subjected to reverse transcription using random hexamers. With immunoSEQ multiplex PCR, TCR beta CDR3 was amplified across 54 Vbeta and 13 Jbeta. In TCRdb, the immunoSEQ multiplex PCR reads were re-called with MiXCR into one record per CDR3 protein. The data show 130,000 to 150,000 distinct CDR3 sequences, roughly 95% seen once. The CDR3 sequence is 14 residues long. Germline V gene sequence: CDR1 MGHRA, CDR2 YSYEKL. Trimming removed 4 bases at V and 3 bases at J, with 10 bases between.

The V call is TRBV4-1, the J call TRBJ1-5; D unclear. The receptor comes from a human donor with Susac syndrome. The sequenced sample was CD4+ T cells from PBMCs. The CDR3: CASSPLIHNQPQHF. The CDR3 nucleotides are TGCGCCAGCAGCCCCCTGATACACAATCAGCCCCAGCATTTT.